Listed below are T cell receptor beta chains from one sample, sequenced in a study of PD-1 blockade in classical Hodgkin lymphoma. Sequencing was performed with immunoSEQ multiplex PCR; in TCRdb, only in-frame clones are kept and a portion is missing. The sample lists 5,500 to 8,500 clones; 84% were seen once. Sequencing was performed on peripheral blood mononuclear cells (PBMCs), taken at baseline. These receptors were obtained from a human donor with classical Hodgkin lymphoma. Each CDR3 is given with its conserved first and last residue. Fields, in order: clone size, V gene, J gene, D gene, CDR3 protein, CDR3 DNA. A D gene is named only where the DNA matches it firmly. Clone size is not always given. Where it is, it says once, few, many or a class for expanded clones.

>.|TRBV6-5|TRBJ2-7|.
CASTAGRSYEQYF
TGTGCCAGCACGGCGGGACGTTCCTACGAGCAGTACTTC
>.|TRBV4-1|TRBJ2-5|.
CASSQEEGLGGAPRRETQYF
TGCGCCAGCAGCCAAGAGGAGGGGTTGGGGGGGGCGCCCCGCCGAGAGACCCAGTACTTC
>once|TRBV7-9|TRBJ2-3|TRBD1
CASSPRDRGHTQYF
TGTGCCAGCAGCCCCCGGGACAGGGGCCATACGCAGTATTTT
>.|TRBV4-3|TRBJ2-7|.
CASSQDSTYEQYF
TGCGCCAGCAGCCAAGATAGTACCTACGAGCAGTACTTC
>.|TRBV5-1|TRBJ2-7|TRBD1
CASSLGQGFTYEQYF
TGCGCCAGCAGCCTGGGACAGGGATTTACCTACGAGCAGTACTTC
>.|TRBV7-3|TRBJ2-7|.
CASSIGTEQYF
TGTGCCAGCAGCATCGGGACCGAGCAGTACTTC
>.|TRBV5-1|TRBJ1-2|.
CASSPGGGGLMNSYTF
TGCGCCAGCAGCCCCGGGGGAGGGGGGCTGATGAATAGCTACACCTTC
>.|TRBV29-1|TRBJ1-2|TRBD1
CSVRDRANYGYTF
TGCAGCGTCCGGGACAGAGCTAACTATGGCTACACCTTC
>.|TRBV11-2|TRBJ1-5|.
CASSETFGSNQPQHF
TGTGCCAGCAGCGAGACGTTTGGGAGCAATCAGCCCCAGCATTTT
>few|TRBV29-1|TRBJ1-4|.
CSVEGGSTNEKLFF
TGCAGCGTTGAAGGGGGCTCAACTAATGAAAAACTGTTTTTT
>.|TRBV6-6|TRBJ2-5|.
CASSYSRLTEETQYF
TGTGCCAGCAGTTACTCGAGATTGACAGAAGAGACCCAGTACTTC
>once|TRBV2|TRBJ1-6|TRBD1
CASTPAGGDRGSPLHF
TGTGCCAGCACCCCCGCAGGAGGGGACAGGGGTTCACCCCTCCACTTT
>.|TRBV6-6|TRBJ1-2|.
CASSYSEGGYTF
TGTGCCAGCAGTTACTCGGAAGGTGGCTACACCTTC
>.|TRBV18|TRBJ2-2|TRBD1
CASSSIRDRASTSNTGELFF
TGTGCCAGCTCATCAATCCGGGACAGGGCCAGTACCTCGAACACCGGGGAGCTGTTTTTT
>few|TRBV6-1|TRBJ2-7|.
CASSLELGYEQYF
TGTGCCAGCAGCTTAGAGTTGGGTTACGAGCAGTACTTC
>.|TRBV9|TRBJ2-3|.
CASSVEASTDTQYF
TGTGCCAGCAGCGTAGAAGCTAGCACAGATACGCAGTATTTT
>.|TRBV6-5|TRBJ2-3|.
CASRALAQSGDTQYF
TGTGCCAGCAGGGCCCTAGCGCAATCAGGAGATACGCAGTATTTT
>once|TRBV5-1|TRBJ2-3|TRBD2
CASSSYGLAGVLDTQYF
TGCGCCAGCAGCTCTTACGGGCTAGCGGGAGTTTTAGATACGCAGTATTTT
>.|TRBV7-7|TRBJ2-1|TRBD1
CASSTSQGSEQFF
TGTGCCAGCAGCACATCACAGGGGAGTGAGCAGTTCTTC
>once|TRBV21-1|TRBJ2-3|.
CASSKPDSFPQGGTDTQYF
TGTGCCAGCAGCAAACCCGACTCGTTCCCCCAGGGAGGCACAGATACGCAGTATTTT
>.|TRBV7-2|TRBJ2-3|.
CASSLEDTQYF
TGTGCCAGCAGCTTAGAAGATACGCAGTATTTT
>few|TRBV4-3|TRBJ2-1|.
CASSQEVDGSYNEQFF
TGCGCCAGCAGCCAAGAGGTTGACGGATCCTACAATGAGCAGTTCTTC
>once|TRBV6-5|TRBJ2-3|.
CASSYSRGGRTDTQYF
TGTGCCAGCAGTTACTCGAGAGGAGGGCGCACAGATACGCAGTATTTT
>few|TRBV6-5|TRBJ1-3|.
CASSYGNTIYF
TGTGCCAGCAGTTACGGTAACACCATATATTTT
>.|TRBV25-1|TRBJ2-7|.
CASSEEEGTYEQYF
TGTGCCAGCAGTGAAGAGGAAGGGACCTACGAGCAGTACTTC
>.|TRBV28|TRBJ2-2|TRBD2
CASILAGRAQAGELFF
TGTGCCAGCATATTAGCGGGAAGAGCGCAGGCCGGGGAGCTGTTTTTT
>.|TRBV6-6|TRBJ2-7|.
CASSPGGGYEQYF
TGTGCCAGCTCCCCTGGTGGGGGCTACGAGCAGTACTTC